Many counts were recorded for the clone carrying this T cell receptor beta chain. Germline V CDR1 and CDR2: SNHLY, FYNNEI. The ends were cut back, 8 bases at V and 6 bases at J, with 13 bases in the middle. The CDR3 sequence is 12 residues long. The sample is drawn from a study of T cells in Graves' hyperthyroidism and ophthalmopathy. Amplified TCR beta CDR3 regions derived from RNA transcripts. With the HTBI primer set, the TCR CDR3 went through a first round of RT-PCR. One entry per CDR3 protein, called by TCRdb with MiXCR from the multiplex PCR reads. Of under 350,000 distinct CDR3 sequences in the sample, roughly 13% were seen once. Diagnoses used clinical symptoms, serum thyroxine and TRAb, thyroid ultrasound and orbital computed tomography.

This receptor was obtained from a middle-aged woman with Graves' hyperthyroidism. The rearrangement links TRBV2 to TRBJ1-2; D remains ambiguous. The sequenced material came from blood. This CDR3 is CASSFDGDGYTF. CDR3 in DNA: TGTGCCAGCTCTTTTGATGGGGATGGCTACACCTTC.